The clone carrying this T cell receptor beta chain was detected only once. Antigen: not known. This CDR3 spans 15 amino acids. The V gene lost 3 bases and the J gene lost 3 bases, with 12 bases spanning the gap. Germline V gene data show CDR1 as SGHRS and CDR2 as YFSETQ. This cohort consisted of healthy bone marrow donors. The PCR ran on 60 Vbeta and 13 Jbeta primers. Sequenced by immunoSEQ multiplex PCR; TCRdb stores in-frame clones only, minus some. The data contain over 75,000 clones, approximately 80% of them singletons. The data belong to a study of cytomegalovirus exposure and HLA in healthy donors. Study outcomes and limitations: Both high specificity and high sensitivity reportedly marked the classifier's diagnosis of cytomegalovirus status. A later analysis found common viral pathogens apparently linked to several of the most significant clusters. Among donors in an Asian-associated ancestry cluster, a later analysis reportedly found fewer N-insertions than the approximately 700-donor mean.

The rearrangement links TRBV5-1 to TRBJ2-2; tentative D call: TRBD1 (5 bases). The sequencing sample was made of PBMCs. The origin of this receptor is a man aged 25-45 years in good health and CMV-seropositive. The CDR3 spells CASSWGGLDTGELFF. The CDR3, as DNA: TGCGCCAGCAGCTGGGGCGGTCTGGACACCGGGGAGCTGTTTTTT.